These 4 T cell receptor beta chains came from one sample sequenced in a study of blood T cells in healthy people across ages. Together with a sample-barcoded 5' primer, a J-beta primer mix was included in a second PCR lasting roughly 6 to 12 cycles. Each CDR3 protein gets one entry after TCRdb re-called the 5' RACE reads with MiXCR. The data show 900,000 to 950,000 distinct CDR3 sequences, 25% to 30% seen once. These sequences were also reported in another study, on T cells of mothers and their children.

The material sequenced was blood. These TCRs come from a woman aged 40 to 49 in good health.

Notes on this clonotype: This clone may be a read error of a much larger clone one base away. The V and J genes are TRBV4-1 and TRBJ2-7; D unclear. CDR3 length equals 13 residues. CDR1 and CDR2 from the germline V gene are MGHRA and YSYEKL. The CDR3 region is CACSPGASSEQYF. CDR3 sequence (DNA): TGCGCCTGCAGCCCCGGCGCTTCAAGCGAGCAGTACTTC.

This clonotype has just a few counts. CDR3 sequence: CASIPSGTGGIPPFF. The CDR3 nucleotides are TGTGCCAGCATTCCCTCCGGGACAGGGGGAATCCCTCCTTTCTTT. The chain has TRBV6-1 and TRBJ1-1; 11 nucleotides align to TRBD1. The CDR3 has 15 residues. The germline V gene encodes CDR1 MNHNS and CDR2 SASEGT. V shed 7 bases and J 12 bases; nucleotides not matched to a gene: 16.

Comments on this clonotype: This likely traces to a read error, being one base from a far larger clone. The CDR3 DNA reads TGCGCCAGCAGCTTGGTGCGGGGGCCCTACGAGCAGTACTTC. Its protein is CASSLVRGPYEQYF. This rearrangement joins TRBV5-1 to TRBJ2-7; tentative D call: TRBD2 (7 bases). CDR3 length: 14 residues. Germline V gene data show CDR1 as SGHRS and CDR2 as YFSETQ. Trimming stripped 0 bases from V and 2 bases from J, with 9 bases between.

This clonotype was seen a few times. The J gene is TRBJ2-5, the V gene TRBV5-1, with 7 bases aligning to TRBD1. Trimming at V came to 7 bases and at J to 2 bases, leaving 5 bases not matched to a gene. The CDR3 has 13 residues. In germline, CDR1 is SGHRS, CDR2 YFSETQ. In nucleotides, the CDR3 is TGCGCCAGCCGAGACAGGGCGCAAGAGACCCAGTACTTC. It yields the protein CASRDRAQETQYF.